Below are 20 T cell receptor beta chains sequenced from a single sample in a study of blood T cells in healthy people across ages (dated by TCRdb to 2013 to 2016). The library was made by 5' RACE. Instrument on record: Illumina HiSeq 2500. The second PCR ran for roughly 7 to 12 cycles and used a J-beta primer mix along with a sample-barcoded 5' primer. TCRdb cleaned the public reads at Q25 with fastp, built clones with MiXCR and kept in-frame beta chains. Every entry covers one CDR3 protein and lists the most common genes and DNA from its rows. The sample table shows fewer than 950,000 distinct CDR3 sequences, and roughly 53% are seen once. 41% of the sample is held by the ten biggest clonotypes. The source material was blood. These receptors were taken from an elderly man in good health.

This clonotype was seen more than once but under ten times. CDR3 region: CATSRDPTDTQYF. DNA of the CDR3: TGTGCCACCAGCAGAGACCCAACAGATACGCAGTATTTT. The chain links TRBV15 to TRBJ2-3; no reliable D call. CDR3 length: 13 amino acids. Germline V CDR1 and CDR2: LNHNV, YYDKDF (reference sequence). Trimming took 0 bases from V and 3 from J, leaving 4 bases between them.

The J gene is TRBJ2-7, the V gene TRBV4-2, with D possibly TRBD2 on 5 matching bases. V lost 2 bases, J lost 7 bases, and 15 bases lay in between. The CDR3 totals 14 residues. Germline lookup yields CDR1 LGHNA and CDR2 YNFKEQ. The CDR3 protein is CASSQSSGREEQYF. The CDR3 coding sequence is TGTGCCAGCAGCCAATCGAGCGGACGGGAAGAGCAGTACTTC.

The rearrangement links TRBV7-8 to TRBJ2-7; 7 bases map to TRBD1. Trimming removed 4 bases from V and 3 bases from J; junction bases left unmatched: 3. CDR1 and CDR2 from the germline V gene are SGHVS and FQNEAQ. This CDR3 is built from 13 residues. The DNA of the CDR3 is TGTGCCAGCAGCTGGGGACAGCGCTACGAGCAGTACTTC. Translation gives CASSWGQRYEQYF.

CDR3: CSALGGRQETQYF. The CDR3 region has the DNA TGCAGCGCCCTGGGGGGGCGGCAAGAGACCCAGTACTTC. The chain uses TRBV29-1 and TRBJ2-5; D possibly corresponds to TRBD2 (7 bases). The CDR3 sequence is 13 residues long. CDR1 is SQVTM, CDR2 ANQGSEA, per germline. V gave up 7 bases and J gave up 2 bases, with 14 bases separating them. Full variable domain (outside the CDR3, taken from reference TRBV29-1 and TRBJ2-5): SAVISQKPSRDICQRGTSLTIQCQVDSQVTMMFWYRQQPGQSLTLIATANQGSEATYESGFVIDKFPISRPNLTFSTLTVSNMSPEDSSIYLCSALGGRQETQYFGPGTRLLVL.

The chain joins TRBV2 to TRBJ2-1; D possibly corresponds to TRBD2 (5 bases). The ends were cut back, 2 bases at V and 4 bases at J, with 9 bases in the middle. Germline V gene sequence: CDR1 SNHLY, CDR2 FYNNEI. The CDR3 is 14 amino acids. CDR3 region: CASSERESYNEQFF. CDR3 DNA: TGTGCCAGCAGTGAAAGGGAGTCATACAATGAGCAGTTCTTC.

J is TRBJ2-7 and V is TRBV19, with TRBD1 identical over 10 bases. The trim removed 5 bases at V and 7 bases at J, leaving 14 bases unmatched. The CDR3 is 16 amino acids. CDR1 LNHDA and CDR2 SQIVND come from the germline V gene (reference sequence). The CDR3 is CASSRRGTGEYGEQYF. CDR3 DNA: TGTGCCAGTAGTCGTCGGGGGACAGGGGAATACGGAGAGCAGTACTTC.

This chain connects TRBV20-1 to TRBJ2-7, with 7 bases aligning to TRBD2. The germline V gene encodes CDR1 DFQATT and CDR2 SNEGSKA (reference sequence). This CDR3 has 13 amino acids. J lost 0 bases, V lost 7 bases, and 6 bases had no gene match. This CDR3 reads CSEKASGSYEQYF. CDR3 sequence (DNA): TGCAGTGAGAAAGCTAGCGGCTCCTACGAGCAGTACTTC.

The chain is built from TRBV10-3 and TRBJ2-5; D is perhaps TRBD1 (6 bases). Germline lookup yields CDR1 ENHRY and CDR2 SYGVKD. V was shortened by 3 bases and J by 1 base, with 9 bases between the two germline ends. The CDR3 is 14 residues long. The CDR3, as DNA: TGTGCCATCAGTGAAGGGGGTCTCCAAGAGACCCAGTACTTC. The encoded protein is CAISEGGLQETQYF.

This rearrangement joins TRBV2 to TRBJ2-4, with TRBD2 as a possible D gene (6 bases). The J call could be wrong; TRBJ2-5 is a better fit for the DNA end. The length of the CDR3 is 13 residues. Germline loops: CDR1 SNHLY, CDR2 FYNNEI. The CDR3 bases are TGTGCCAGCAGTCAACAAGGAGGGGAGACCCAGTACTTC. It specifies CASSQQGGETQYF.

The chain carries TRBV7-9 and TRBJ1-2; D may be TRBD1 (5 bases). Germline values: CDR1 SEHNR, CDR2 FQNEAQ (reference sequence). The CDR3 is 15 residues long. The V gene lost 5 bases and the J gene lost 8 bases, with 21 bases spanning the gap. This CDR3 is CASSDPRRAGGGYTF. The CDR3 DNA is TGTGCCAGCAGCGACCCCCGCAGGGCCGGAGGGGGCTACACCTTC.

This clonotype was observed a single time. The J gene is TRBJ1-5, the V gene TRBV18; weak D call: TRBD1 (6 bases). Trimming stripped 4 bases from V and 5 bases from J, with 15 bases between. The CDR3 length is 15 residues. Germline values: CDR1 KGHSH, CDR2 LQKENI. In DNA form, the CDR3 reads TGTGCCAGCTCACGGGCACAGGGAAGGGATCAGCCCCAGCATTTT. Amino acid sequence: CASSRAQGRDQPQHF.

This clonotype showed up just once. The chain is built from TRBV21-1 and TRBJ1-1. TRBV21-1 is labeled a pseudogene. This CDR3 has 20 amino acids. The CDR3 DNA reads TGTGCCAGCAACCCTCCCGCCGACAGAGGAGACTGGGGCATGAACACTGAAGCTTTCTTT. It yields the protein CASNPPADRGDWGMNTEAFF.

The CDR3 spells CASSGLAGGKETQYF. In DNA form, the CDR3 reads TGCGCCAGCAGCGGACTAGCGGGAGGGAAAGAGACCCAGTACTTC. The genes are TRBV5-1 and TRBJ2-4; 15 bases are a match to TRBD2. The J call may be in error: the DNA end matches TRBJ2-5 better. The CDR3 runs to 15 residues. CDR1 is SGHRS and CDR2 is YFSETQ in the germline V gene.

In this sample, this clonotype turned up a few times. V gene TRBV20-1 combines with J gene TRBJ2-1; perhaps TRBD1 as D (6 bases). V lost 0 bases to trimming and J lost 2 bases, with 20 bases between them. Germline V CDR1 and CDR2: DFQATT, SNEGSKA (reference sequence). This CDR3 comprises 18 residues. The DNA for the CDR3 is TGCAGTGCTAGAGACCTGAGGAGGACAGATTCGACCTACAATGAGCAGTTCTTC. This sequence encodes CSARDLRRTDSTYNEQFF.

V gene TRBV7-2 combines with J gene TRBJ2-5; tentative D call: TRBD2 (5 bases). The better agreement between TRBJ2-7 and the DNA end casts doubt on the J call. This CDR3 region has 16 residues. Germline loops: CDR1 SGHTA, CDR2 FQGNSA. The CDR3 DNA reads as TGTGCCAGCAGCTTAGGGTCCGGCGGCGGACTTTACGAGCAGTACTTC. Its protein product is CASSLGSGGGLYEQYF.

This rearrangement joins TRBV11-2 to TRBJ2-1; TRBD2 might be the D (5 bases). There are 14 residues in the CDR3. Looked up from germline, CDR1 is SGHAT and CDR2 is FQNNGV. The V end was cut by 5 bases, the J end by 13 bases, with 21 bases between. The CDR3 bases are TGTGCCAGCAGCCCAGCCCCGTGGGGAGAGACCCAGTTCTTC. Its protein is CASSPAPWGETQFF.

This clonotype was seen only once. This chain joins TRBV4-1 and TRBJ2-1; 10 bases align to TRBD2. Germline V gene sequence: CDR1 MGHRA, CDR2 YSYEKL. After removal of 1 base from V and 9 bases from J, the junction contained 9 bases not matched to a gene. The CDR3 contains 16 residues. CDR3 amino acids: CASSQGDLAGAREQFF. Written as DNA, the CDR3 is TGCGCCAGCAGCCAAGGCGATCTAGCGGGAGCACGTGAGCAGTTCTTC.

This clonotype was seen a handful of times. V is TRBV14 and J is TRBJ2-7, with a tentative D call TRBD2 (6 bases). CDR1 is SGHDN and CDR2 is FVKESK in the germline V gene. Trimming removed 6 bases from V and 0 bases from J, with 15 bases in between. The CDR3 has 15 amino acids. The CDR3 sequence: CASSRSGPLSYEQYF. CDR3 in DNA: TGTGCCAGCAGTCGAAGCGGGCCACTCTCCTACGAGCAGTACTTC.

This clonotype was detected only once. The chain recombines TRBV3-1 with TRBJ1-2; D gene unclear. Between the trimmed V and J ends, which lost 0 bases and 4 bases, there was a span of 15 bases. The CDR3 contains 16 residues. In germline, CDR1 is LGHDT, CDR2 YNNKEL (reference sequence). This CDR3 is CASSQDSKGGGYGYTF. The CDR3, as DNA: TGTGCCAGCAGCCAAGATTCAAAAGGTGGAGGCTATGGCTACACCTTC.

The V call is TRBV5-1, the J call TRBJ2-5, with D tentatively TRBD1 (5 bases). The DNA end is more similar to TRBJ2-7, so the J call may be wrong. CDR1 SGHRS and CDR2 YFSETQ come from the germline V gene. This CDR3 has 12 residues. The CDR3 DNA sequence: TGCGCCAGCAGCTCTACAGGTCCCGAGCAGTACTTC. This encodes CASSSTGPEQYF.